This TCR beta chain was captured in a study of Ad26.COV2.S vaccination and SARS-CoV-2 variants. Across the study: The donor participated in the COV1001 trial, in its Ad26.COV2.S arm. Into the muscle, Ad26.COV2.S was dosed once or twice, 56 days apart. Study-wide results and caveats: Substantial post-vaccination breadth of spike-specific CD8+ and CD4+ T cell responses was reported.

Worth noting for this clone: What it binds is unknown.

Stated treatment: over 15 received Ad26.COV2.S at low or high dose, single or two shots; several received placebo; per-sample allocation not given. Samples were taken on day 63 after the first vaccine or placebo injection. Vaccination employed an Ad26 vector expressing the Wuhan-strain SARS-CoV-2 spike. Using immunoSEQ multiplex PCR, the repertoire was profiled, and TCRdb retains in-frame clones only, with some absent. Among approximately 250,000 clones listed, about 83% were seen once. Germline V CDR1 and CDR2: GTSNPN, SVGIG (reference sequence). The junction had 18 bases not matched to a gene; V was cut back by 5 bases and J by 5 bases. This CDR3 is built from 18 residues.

The TCR sequence derives from a person aged 18-60 years who received the Ad26.COV2.S COVID-19 vaccine or a placebo. This chain uses TRBV30 with TRBJ1-1; 12 bases fit TRBD1. Specimen: peripheral blood, collected in a trial of Ad26.COV2.S vaccine versus placebo. The CDR3 region has the DNA TGTGCCTGGGGTCCCGGGACAGGGGGCCGTGGCGGGAGGACTGAAGCTTTCTTT. This codes for CAWGPGTGGRGGRTEAFF.